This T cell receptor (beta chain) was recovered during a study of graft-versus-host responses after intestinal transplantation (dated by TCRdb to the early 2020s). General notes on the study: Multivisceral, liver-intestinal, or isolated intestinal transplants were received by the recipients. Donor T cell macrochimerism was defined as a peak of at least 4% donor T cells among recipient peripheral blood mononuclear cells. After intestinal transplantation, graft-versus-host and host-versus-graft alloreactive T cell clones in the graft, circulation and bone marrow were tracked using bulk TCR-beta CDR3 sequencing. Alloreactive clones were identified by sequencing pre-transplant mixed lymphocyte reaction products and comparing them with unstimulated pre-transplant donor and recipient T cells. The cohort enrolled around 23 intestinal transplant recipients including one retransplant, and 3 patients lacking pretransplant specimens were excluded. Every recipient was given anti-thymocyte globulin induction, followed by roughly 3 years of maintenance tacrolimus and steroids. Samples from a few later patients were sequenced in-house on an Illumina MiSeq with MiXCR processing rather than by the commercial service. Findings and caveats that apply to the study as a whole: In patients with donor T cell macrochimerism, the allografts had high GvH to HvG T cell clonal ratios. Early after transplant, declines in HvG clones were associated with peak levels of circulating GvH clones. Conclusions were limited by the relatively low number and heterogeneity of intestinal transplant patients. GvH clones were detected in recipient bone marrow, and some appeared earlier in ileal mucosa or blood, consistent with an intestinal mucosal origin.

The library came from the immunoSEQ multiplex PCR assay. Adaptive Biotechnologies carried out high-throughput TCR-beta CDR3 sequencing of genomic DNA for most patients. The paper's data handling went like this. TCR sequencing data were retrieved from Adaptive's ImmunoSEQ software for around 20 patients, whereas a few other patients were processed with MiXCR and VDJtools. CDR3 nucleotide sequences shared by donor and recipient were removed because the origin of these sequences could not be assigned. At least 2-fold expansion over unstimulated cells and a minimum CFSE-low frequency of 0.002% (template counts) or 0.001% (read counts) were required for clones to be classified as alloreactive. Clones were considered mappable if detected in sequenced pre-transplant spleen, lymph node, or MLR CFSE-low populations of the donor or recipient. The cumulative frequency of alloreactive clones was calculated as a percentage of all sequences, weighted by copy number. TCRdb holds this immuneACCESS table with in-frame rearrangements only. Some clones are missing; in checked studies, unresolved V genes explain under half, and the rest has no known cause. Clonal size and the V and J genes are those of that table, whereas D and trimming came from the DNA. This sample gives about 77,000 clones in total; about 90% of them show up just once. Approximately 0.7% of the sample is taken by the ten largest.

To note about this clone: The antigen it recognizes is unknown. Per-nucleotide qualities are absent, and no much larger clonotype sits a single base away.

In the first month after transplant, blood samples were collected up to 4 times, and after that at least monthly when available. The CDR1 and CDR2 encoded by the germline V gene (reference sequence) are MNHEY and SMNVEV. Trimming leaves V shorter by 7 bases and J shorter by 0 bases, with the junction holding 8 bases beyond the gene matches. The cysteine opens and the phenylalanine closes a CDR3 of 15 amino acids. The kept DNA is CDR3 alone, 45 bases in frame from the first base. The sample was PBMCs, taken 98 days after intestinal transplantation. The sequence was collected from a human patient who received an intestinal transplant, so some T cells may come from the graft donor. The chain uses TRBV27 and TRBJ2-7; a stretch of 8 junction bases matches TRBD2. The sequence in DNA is TGTGCCAGCAACCCCAGCGGGGGCCTCTCCTACGAGCAGTACTTC. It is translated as CASNPSGGLSYEQYF.